Each of the 10 T cell receptor beta chains below was sequenced from the same sample in a study of T-cell memory formation after mild COVID-19. TCRdb passed the 5' RACE reads through MiXCR, listing each CDR3 protein once. The data show tens of thousands of distinct CDR3 sequences, with roughly 16% seen just once and approximately 40% held by the top ten. Sequencing was done on a sample of PBMCs or a T cell subset sorted from them (not recorded which). These receptors were taken from a man between 18 and 29 years old who had mild COVID-19 (a few samples of this study predate the infection). Cell type and time point are not known.

The chain has TRBV4-1 and TRBJ1-5, with D hard to call. This CDR3 comprises 13 residues. The V and J ends lost 2 bases and 7 bases respectively, with 9 bases between them. In germline, CDR1 is MGHRA, CDR2 YSYEKL. CDR3 DNA sequence: TGCGCCAGCAGCCAATCCGACCCGCAGCCCCAGCATTTT. This codes for CASSQSDPQPQHF.

This clonotype appeared a few times. The rearrangement uses TRBV4-1 and TRBJ2-3, with 8 bases aligning to TRBD2. The junction had 5 bases not matched to a gene; V was cut back by 0 bases and J by 3 bases. CDR3 length: 16 residues. Germline CDR1 is MGHRA and CDR2 is YSYEKL. CDR3 nucleotides: TGCGCCAGCAGCCAAGATCGGGGGGGCTTGACAGATACGCAGTATTTT. Translated: CASSQDRGGLTDTQYF.

Only a few counts were recorded for this clonotype. This chain uses TRBV2 with TRBJ2-1; the D is unclear. The V gene's germline CDR1 is SNHLY and CDR2 FYNNEI. This CDR3 is built from 13 residues. V was trimmed by 8 bases and J by 6 bases, leaving 14 bases between them. CDR3 nucleotides: TGTGCCAGCGGCCAGTCTAAGAGCAATGAGCAGTTCTTC. Translation: CASGQSKSNEQFF. Based on the CDR3 plus reference TRBV2 and TRBJ2-1, the full variable domain is EPEVTQTPSHQVTQMGQEVILRCVPISNHLYFYWYRQILGQKVEFLVSFYNNEISEKSEIFDDQFSVERPDGSNFTLKIRSTKLEDSAMYFCASGQSKSNEQFFGPGTRLTVL.

There are a few counts of this clonotype. This chain links TRBV12-3 or TRBV12-4 with TRBJ2-5, with a possible D match to TRBD2 (6 bases). The CDR3 sequence is 14 residues long. The V gene lost 3 bases and the J gene lost 4 bases, with 12 bases spanning the gap. CDR3 in DNA: TGTGCCAGCAGTTTCACTAGCTTTGGAGAGACCCAGTACTTC. Translated: CASSFTSFGETQYF.

The count of this clonotype is one. The chain links TRBV20-1 to TRBJ1-1; a weak D match, TRBD1 (6 bases). CDR3 length: 14 residues. The germline V gene encodes CDR1 DFQATT and CDR2 SNEGSKA (reference sequence). V lost 4 bases, J lost 4 bases, and 16 bases lay in between. CDR3 protein: CSANGGELSTEAFF. In DNA form, the CDR3 reads TGCAGTGCTAACGGGGGCGAGTTATCCACTGAAGCTTTCTTT.

The chain links TRBV9 to TRBJ2-1; D gene unclear. The V end lost 4 bases, the J end lost 4 bases, and 15 bases lay between the germline ends. Germline CDR1 and CDR2: SGDLS and YYNGEE. CDR3 length: 15 amino acids. Here the CDR3 reads CASSPGGRIYNEQFF. The CDR3, as DNA: TGTGCCAGCAGCCCTGGCGGACGGATTTACAATGAGCAGTTCTTC.

This chain connects TRBV4-3 to TRBJ2-7; TRBD2 agrees at 9 bases. The CDR3 runs to 16 residues. CDR1 and CDR2 (germline): LGHNA, YSLEER. The trim removed 0 bases at V and 0 bases at J, leaving 3 bases unmatched. As DNA, the CDR3 is TGCGCCAGCAGCCAAGATAGTAGCGGGGGCTCCTACGAGCAGTACTTC. The encoded protein is CASSQDSSGGSYEQYF.

This clonotype was picked up a small number of times. This chain connects TRBV21-1 to TRBJ2-3; the D call in the table, TRBD1, was not verified against the DNA. TRBV21-1 is assigned pseudogene status. This CDR3 is built from 16 residues. DNA of the CDR3: TGTGCCAGCAGCATTAACGGGACACAGCGCACAGATACGCAGTATTTT. It codes for CASSINGTQRTDTQYF.

This clonotype was seen a few times. This chain's CDR3 is CASSLGSLDEKLFF. The DNA of the CDR3 is TGTGCCAGCAGCCTTGGATCCCTGGATGAAAAACTGTTTTTT. The V gene is TRBV9, the J gene TRBJ1-4; D unresolved. The CDR3 spans 14 residues. The germline CDR1 and CDR2 sequences are SGDLS and YYNGEE. The V end was cut by 4 bases, the J end by 6 bases, with 13 bases between.

The chain joins TRBV5-1 to TRBJ2-1; D gene uncertain. Trimming pared 0 bases from V and 6 bases from J, leaving 19 bases between. Germline CDR1 reads SGHRS; CDR2 reads YFSETQ. The CDR3 extends over 17 amino acids. The CDR3 protein is CASSLEDLAGGFNEQFF. The CDR3, as DNA: TGCGCCAGCAGCTTGGAGGATCTGGCAGGCGGATTCAATGAGCAGTTCTTC.